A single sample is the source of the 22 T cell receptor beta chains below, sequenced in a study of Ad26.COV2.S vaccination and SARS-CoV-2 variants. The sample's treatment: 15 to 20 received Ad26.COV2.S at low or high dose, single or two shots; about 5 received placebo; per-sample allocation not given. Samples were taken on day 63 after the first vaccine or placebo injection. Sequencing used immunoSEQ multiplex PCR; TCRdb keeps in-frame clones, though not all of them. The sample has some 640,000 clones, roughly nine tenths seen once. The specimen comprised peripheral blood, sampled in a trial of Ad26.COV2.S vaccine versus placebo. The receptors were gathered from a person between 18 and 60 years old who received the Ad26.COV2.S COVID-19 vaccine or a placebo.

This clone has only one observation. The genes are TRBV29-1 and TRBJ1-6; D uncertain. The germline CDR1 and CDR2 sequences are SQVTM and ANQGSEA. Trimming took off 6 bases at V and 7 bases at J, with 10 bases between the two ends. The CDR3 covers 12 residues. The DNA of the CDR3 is TGCAGCGTAACCTTCGGGAATTCACCCCTCCACTTT. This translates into CSVTFGNSPLHF.

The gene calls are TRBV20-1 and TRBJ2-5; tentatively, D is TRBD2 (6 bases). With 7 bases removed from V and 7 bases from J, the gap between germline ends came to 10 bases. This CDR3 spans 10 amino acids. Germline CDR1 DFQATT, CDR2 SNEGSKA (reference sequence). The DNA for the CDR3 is TGCAGTGTATTGGGGGGGACCCAGTACTTC. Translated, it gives CSVLGGTQYF.

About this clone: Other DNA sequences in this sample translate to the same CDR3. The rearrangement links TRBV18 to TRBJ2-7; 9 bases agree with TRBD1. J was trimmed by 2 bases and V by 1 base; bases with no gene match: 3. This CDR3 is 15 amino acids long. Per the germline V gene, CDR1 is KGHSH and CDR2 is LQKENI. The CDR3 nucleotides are TGTGCCAGCTCACCACAGGGACAGGGCCCCTACGAGCAGTACTTC. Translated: CASSPQGQGPYEQYF.

This CDR3 is CASTPRDRTYEQYF. The CDR3 DNA sequence: TGTGCCAGCACCCCACGGGACAGGACCTACGAGCAGTACTTC. The V and J genes are TRBV7-9 and TRBJ2-7, with TRBD1 identical over 8 bases. The germline V gene has CDR1 SEHNR and CDR2 FQNEAQ (reference sequence). The CDR3 extends over 14 amino acids. V trimming: 7 bases; J trimming: 2 bases; junction bases outside the gene matches: 7.

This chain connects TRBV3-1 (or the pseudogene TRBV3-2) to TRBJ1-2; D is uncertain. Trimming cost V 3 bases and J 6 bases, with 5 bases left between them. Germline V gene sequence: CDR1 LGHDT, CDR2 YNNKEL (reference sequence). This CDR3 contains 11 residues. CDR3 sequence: CASSQYHGYTF. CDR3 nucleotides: TGTGCCAGCAGCCAGTACCATGGCTACACCTTC.

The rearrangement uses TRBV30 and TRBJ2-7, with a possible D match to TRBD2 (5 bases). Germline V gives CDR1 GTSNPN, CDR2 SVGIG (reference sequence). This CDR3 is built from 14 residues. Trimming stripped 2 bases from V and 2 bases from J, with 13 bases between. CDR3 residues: CAWSRLWGAYEQYF. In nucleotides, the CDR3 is TGTGCCTGGAGTCGCCTTTGGGGAGCCTACGAGCAGTACTTC.

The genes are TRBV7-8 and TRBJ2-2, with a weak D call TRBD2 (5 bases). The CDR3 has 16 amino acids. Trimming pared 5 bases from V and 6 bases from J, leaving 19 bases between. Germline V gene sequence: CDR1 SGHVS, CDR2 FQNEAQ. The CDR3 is CASSLFGELGAGELFF. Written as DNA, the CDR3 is TGTGCCAGCAGCCTCTTTGGCGAGCTCGGGGCCGGGGAGCTGTTTTTT. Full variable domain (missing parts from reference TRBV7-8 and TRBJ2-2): GAGVSQSPRYKVAKRGQDVALRCDPISGHVSLFWYQQALGQGPEFLTYFQNEAQLDKSGLPSDRFFAERPEGSVSTLKIQRTQQEDSAVYLCASSLFGELGAGELFFGEGSRLTVL.

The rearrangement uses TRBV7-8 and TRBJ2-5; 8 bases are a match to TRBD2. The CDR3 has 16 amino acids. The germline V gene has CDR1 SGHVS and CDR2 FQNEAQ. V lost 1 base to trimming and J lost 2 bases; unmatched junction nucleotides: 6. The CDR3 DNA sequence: TGTGCCAGCAGCTTAGGGGTCGGGAGGGTTCAAGAGACCCAGTACTTC. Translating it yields CASSLGVGRVQETQYF.

As DNA, the CDR3 is TGTGCCAGCAGTTCGCATGGCGGGGGCCTCCCAGATACGCAGTATTTT. Translation: CASSSHGGGLPDTQYF. The chain uses TRBV5-4 and TRBJ2-3; D possibly corresponds to TRBD2 (7 bases). Per germline, CDR1 SGHNT and CDR2 YYREEE (reference sequence). V was pared by 5 bases and J by 4 bases, with 20 bases between. The CDR3 covers 16 residues.

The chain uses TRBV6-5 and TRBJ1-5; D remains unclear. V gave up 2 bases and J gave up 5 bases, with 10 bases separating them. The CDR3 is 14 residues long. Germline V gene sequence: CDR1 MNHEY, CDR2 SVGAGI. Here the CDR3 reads CASSYTEYYQPQHF. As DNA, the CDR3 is TGTGCCAGCAGTTACACGGAATATTATCAGCCCCAGCATTTT.

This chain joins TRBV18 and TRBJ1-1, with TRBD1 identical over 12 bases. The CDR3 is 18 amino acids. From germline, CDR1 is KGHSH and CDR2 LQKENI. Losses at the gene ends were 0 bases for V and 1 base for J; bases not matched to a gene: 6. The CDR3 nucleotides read TGTGCCAGCTCACCACCCTCCGGGACAGGGGGCGGGAACACTGAAGCTTTCTTT. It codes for CASSPPSGTGGGNTEAFF.

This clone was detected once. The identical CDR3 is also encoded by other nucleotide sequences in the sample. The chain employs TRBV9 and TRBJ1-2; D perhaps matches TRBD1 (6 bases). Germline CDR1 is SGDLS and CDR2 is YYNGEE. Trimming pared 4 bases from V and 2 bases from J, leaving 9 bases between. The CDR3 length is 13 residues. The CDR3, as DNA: TGTGCCAGCAGCCCAGACAGGAACTATGGCTACACCTTC. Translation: CASSPDRNYGYTF.

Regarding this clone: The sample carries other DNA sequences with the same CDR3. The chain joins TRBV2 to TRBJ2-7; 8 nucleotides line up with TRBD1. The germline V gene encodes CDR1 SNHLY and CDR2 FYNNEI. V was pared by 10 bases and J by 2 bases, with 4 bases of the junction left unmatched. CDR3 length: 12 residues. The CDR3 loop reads CATGQGAYEQYF. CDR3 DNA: TGTGCCACAGGACAGGGCGCCTACGAGCAGTACTTC. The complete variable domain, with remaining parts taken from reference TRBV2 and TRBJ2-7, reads EPEVTQTPSHQVTQMGQEVILRCVPISNHLYFYWYRQILGQKVEFLVSFYNNEISEKSEIFDDQFSVERPDGSNFTLKIRSTKLEDSAMYFCATGQGAYEQYFGPGTRLTVT.

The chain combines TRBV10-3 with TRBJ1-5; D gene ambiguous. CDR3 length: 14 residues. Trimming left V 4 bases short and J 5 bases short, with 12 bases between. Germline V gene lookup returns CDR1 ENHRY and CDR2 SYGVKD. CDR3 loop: CAISARVGDQPQHF. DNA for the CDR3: TGTGCCATCAGTGCTCGGGTTGGCGATCAGCCCCAGCATTTT.

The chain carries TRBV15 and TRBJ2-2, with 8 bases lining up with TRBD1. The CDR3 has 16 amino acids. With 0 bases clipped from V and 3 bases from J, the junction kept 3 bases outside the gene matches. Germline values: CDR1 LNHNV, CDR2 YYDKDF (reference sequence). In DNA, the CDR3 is TGTGCCACCAGCAGAGACAGGGGGCGCGACACCGGGGAGCTGTTTTTT. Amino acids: CATSRDRGRDTGELFF. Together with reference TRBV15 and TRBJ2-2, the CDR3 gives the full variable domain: DAMVIQNPRYQVTQFGKPVTLSCSQTLNHNVMYWYQQKSSQAPKLLFHYYDKDFNNEADTPDNFQSRRPNTSFCFLDIRSPGLGDTAMYLCATSRDRGRDTGELFFGEGSRLTVL.

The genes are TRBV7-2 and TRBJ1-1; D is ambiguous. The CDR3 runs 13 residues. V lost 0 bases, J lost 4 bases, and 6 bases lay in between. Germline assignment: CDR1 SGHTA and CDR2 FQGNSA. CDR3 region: CASSLARGTEAFF. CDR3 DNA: TGTGCCAGCAGCTTAGCTCGTGGCACTGAAGCTTTCTTT.

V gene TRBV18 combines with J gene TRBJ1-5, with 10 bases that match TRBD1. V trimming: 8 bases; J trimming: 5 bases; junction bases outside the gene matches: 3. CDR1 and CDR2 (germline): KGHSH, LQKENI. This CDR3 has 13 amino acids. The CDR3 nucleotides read TGTGCCAGCACTGGACAGGGGGATCAGCCCCAGCATTTT. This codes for CASTGQGDQPQHF.

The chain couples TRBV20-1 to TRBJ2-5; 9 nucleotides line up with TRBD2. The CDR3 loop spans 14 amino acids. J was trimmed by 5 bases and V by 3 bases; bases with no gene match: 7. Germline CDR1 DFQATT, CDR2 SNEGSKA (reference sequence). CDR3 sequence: CSASTAGGAETQYF. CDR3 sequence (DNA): TGCAGTGCTAGTACGGCGGGGGGGGCGGAGACCCAGTACTTC.

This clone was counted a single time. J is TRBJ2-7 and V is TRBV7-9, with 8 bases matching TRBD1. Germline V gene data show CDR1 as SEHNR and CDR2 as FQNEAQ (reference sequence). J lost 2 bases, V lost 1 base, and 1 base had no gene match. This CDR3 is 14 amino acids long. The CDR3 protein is CASSLVDRAYEQYF. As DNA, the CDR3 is TGTGCCAGCAGCTTAGTGGACAGGGCCTACGAGCAGTACTTC.

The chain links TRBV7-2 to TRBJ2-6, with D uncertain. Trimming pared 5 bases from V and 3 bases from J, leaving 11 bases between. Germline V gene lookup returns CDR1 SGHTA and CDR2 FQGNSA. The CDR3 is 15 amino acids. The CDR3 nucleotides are TGTGCCAGCAGCCCCGTGGTTTATGGGGCCAACGTCCTGACTTTC. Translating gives CASSPVVYGANVLTF.

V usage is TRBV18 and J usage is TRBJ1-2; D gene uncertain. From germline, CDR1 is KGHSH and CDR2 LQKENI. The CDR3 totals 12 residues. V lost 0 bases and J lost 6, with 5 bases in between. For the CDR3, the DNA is TGTGCCAGCTCACCACCGTGGAATGGCTACACCTTC. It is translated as CASSPPWNGYTF.

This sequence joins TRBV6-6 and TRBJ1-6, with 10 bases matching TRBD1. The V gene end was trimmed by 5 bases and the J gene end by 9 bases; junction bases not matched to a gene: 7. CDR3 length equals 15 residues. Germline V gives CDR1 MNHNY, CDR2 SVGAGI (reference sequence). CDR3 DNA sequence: TGTGCCAGCAGTGCCCCGGGACAGGGGAGTTCACCCCTCCACTTT. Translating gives CASSAPGQGSSPLHF.